This TCR beta chain was recovered during a study of vaccination and CD4 T cells after COVID-19. In the study overall: Cellular stimulation was performed using overlapping spike peptides derived from SARS-CoV-2, HCoV-NL63, HCoV-OC43 and HCoV-229E.

Documented treatment: approximately 11-day PBMC culture with coronavirus spike peptide pools or control peptides (ViraFEST assay). The CDR3 loop spans 11 amino acids. The V end was cut by 1 base, the J end by 5 bases, with 5 bases between. CDR1 and CDR2 from the germline V gene are DFQATT and SNEGSKA (reference sequence). Turning to this clonotype: Antigen specificity is unknown.

Oncomine TCR Beta short-read sequencing was applied to DNA from cultured CD4+ T cells. MiXCR was run by TCRdb on the PCR reads, yielding one entry per CDR3 protein. Of 9,500 to 12,000 distinct CDR3 sequences detected, less than 65% appear once; the ten largest clones hold over 15%. Material: CD4+ T cells from blood, cultured in vitro. V usage is TRBV20-1 and J usage is TRBJ1-2; D is uncertain. The clonotype comes from a human donor who had recovered from COVID-19. The CDR3 spells CSARGDYGYTF. The CDR3 bases are TGCAGTGCTAGAGGGGATTATGGCTACACCTTC.